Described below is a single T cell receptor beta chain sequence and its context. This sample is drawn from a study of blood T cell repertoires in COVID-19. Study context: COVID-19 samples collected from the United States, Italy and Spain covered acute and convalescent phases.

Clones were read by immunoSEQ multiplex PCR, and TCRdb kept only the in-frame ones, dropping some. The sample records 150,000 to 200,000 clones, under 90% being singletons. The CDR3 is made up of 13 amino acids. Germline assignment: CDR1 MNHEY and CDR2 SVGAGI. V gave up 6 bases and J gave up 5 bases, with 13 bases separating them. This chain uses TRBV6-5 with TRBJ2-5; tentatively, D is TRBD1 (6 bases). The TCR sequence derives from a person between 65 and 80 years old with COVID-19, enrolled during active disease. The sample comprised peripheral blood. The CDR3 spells CASRITGTETQYF. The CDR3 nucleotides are TGTGCCAGCAGGATTACAGGGACGGAGACCCAGTACTTC.